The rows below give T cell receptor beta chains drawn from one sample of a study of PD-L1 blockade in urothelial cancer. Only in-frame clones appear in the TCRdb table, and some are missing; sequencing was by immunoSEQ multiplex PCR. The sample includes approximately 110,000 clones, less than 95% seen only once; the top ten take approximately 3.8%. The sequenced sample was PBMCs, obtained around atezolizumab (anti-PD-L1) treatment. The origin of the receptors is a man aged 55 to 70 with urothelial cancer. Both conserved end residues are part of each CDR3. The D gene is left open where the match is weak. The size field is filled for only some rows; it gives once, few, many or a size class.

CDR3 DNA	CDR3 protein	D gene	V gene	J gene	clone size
TGTGCCAGCAGCTTGGCACTAGCGGGAGGGCCAAGGCAGTTCTTC	CASSLALAGGPRQFF	TRBD2	TRBV5-8	TRBJ2-1	NA
TGTGCCAGCAGCGTAGATCAGGTATCCTACGAGCAGTACTTC	CASSVDQVSYEQYF	NA	TRBV9	TRBJ2-7	NA
TGTGCCAGCAGCGACCACCAGGGGGCTTCCCACAATGAGCAGTTCTTC	CASSDHQGASHNEQFF	TRBD1	TRBV2	TRBJ2-1	NA
TGTGCCAGTAGGGGACAGGGGGGAGACTCCTACGAGCAGTACTTC	CASRGQGGDSYEQYF	TRBD1	TRBV19	TRBJ2-7	NA
TGTGCCAGCAGCTTAGTTCGCCCCCTCCCGGACAGAACCCTCTCCTACGAGCAGTACTTC	CASSLVRPLPDRTLSYEQYF	NA	TRBV11-3	TRBJ2-7	NA
TGTGCCAGCAGCCCTAGCGGGGACACAGATACGCAGTATTTT	CASSPSGDTDTQYF	TRBD2	TRBV7-3	TRBJ2-3	NA
TGTGCCAGCAGCTTAGGGCTCGCCTCCTACAATGAGCAGTTCTTC	CASSLGLASYNEQFF	NA	TRBV7-3	TRBJ2-1	few
TGTGCCAGCAGTCTAGGACAGGGGTGGCAAGAGACCCAGTACTTC	CASSLGQGWQETQYF	TRBD1	TRBV2	TRBJ2-5	NA
TGCGCCAGCAGTGGCGATATCTCCAAAAACATTCAGTACTTC	CASSGDISKNIQYF	NA	TRBV10-1	TRBJ2-4	NA
TGTGCCAGCCTCCTCGAGGGGGAACCTGAAGCTTTCTTT	CASLLEGEPEAFF	NA	TRBV28	TRBJ1-1	NA
TGTGCCAGCAGCAACCGGAGGGGAGATGGCTACACCTTC	CASSNRRGDGYTF	NA	TRBV5-6	TRBJ1-2	NA
TGTGCCAGTAGTGCTGGACTAGCGGTGTACGAGCAGTACTTC	CASSAGLAVYEQYF	TRBD2	TRBV19	TRBJ2-7	few
TGCAGCGCCCCTCCCGGGAATAGCTCCTACAATGAGCAGTTCTTC	CSAPPGNSSYNEQFF	NA	TRBV29-1	TRBJ2-1	NA
TGTGCCAGCAGCCTGCGGACTAGCCTGGCTTATGCGCAGTATTTT	CASSLRTSLAYAQYF	TRBD2	TRBV7-2	TRBJ2-3	NA
TGTGCCAGCAGCTCATCACAGGGCGGGAACACTGAAGCTTTCTTT	CASSSSQGGNTEAFF	NA	TRBV7-3	TRBJ1-1	NA
TGTGCCAGCAGCGATGGACAGGGCTCCTACAATGAGCAGTTCTTC	CASSDGQGSYNEQFF	TRBD1	TRBV9	TRBJ2-1	NA
TGTGCCAGCAGCCGGGGGGGTAACGCGAACACCGGGGAGCTGTTTTTT	CASSRGGNANTGELFF	TRBD2	TRBV7-8	TRBJ2-2	NA
TGCGCCAGCAGCCAAGATCATGGGGACAGGGTTGGCTATGGCTACACCTTC	CASSQDHGDRVGYGYTF	TRBD1	TRBV4-1	TRBJ1-2	NA
TGTGCCAGCAGTTTATCCACAGCATACACAGATACGCAGTATTTT	CASSLSTAYTDTQYF	NA	TRBV27	TRBJ2-3	NA
TGTGCTAGCAGCTTAGAGGAGGGTTGGATAACCGGGGAGCTGTTTTTT	CASSLEEGWITGELFF	NA	TRBV7-7	TRBJ2-2	NA
TGTGCCAGCTCACCCCCACTCAAAAACACCGGGGAGCTGTTTTTT	CASSPPLKNTGELFF	NA	TRBV18	TRBJ2-2	NA
TGTGCCAGTGGACTAGCTGAAGATACGCAGTATTTT	CASGLAEDTQYF	TRBD2	TRBV19	TRBJ2-3	NA
TGTGCCAGCGGGAGAGGCGACCTAACCAACGAGCAGTACTTC	CASGRGDLTNEQYF	NA	TRBV2	TRBJ2-7	few
TGTGCCAGCAGTGAACAGCAGGTAACAGGGGGTTCCGAGCAGTACTTC	CASSEQQVTGGSEQYF	TRBD1	TRBV6-1	TRBJ2-7	NA
TGTGCCAGCAGCTTGGAGGGGCCTACCGCGGAGGCTTTCTTT	CASSLEGPTAEAFF	NA	TRBV5-6	TRBJ1-1	NA
TGTGCCAGCAGTTGGACTAGCGCTCTTGGCAATGAGCAGTTCTTC	CASSWTSALGNEQFF	TRBD2	TRBV5-4	TRBJ2-1	NA
TGTGCCAGCAGGCGTGTCGGGACTGCCTACTACGAGCAGTACTTC	CASRRVGTAYYEQYF	NA	TRBV5-6	TRBJ2-7	NA
TGTGCCAGCAGAATGTGGGACAGTCAAGAGACCCAGTACTTC	CASRMWDSQETQYF	TRBD1	TRBV7-9	TRBJ2-5	NA
TGTGCCAGTAGTCGCGGATTTTACACTGAAGCTTTCTTT	CASSRGFYTEAFF	NA	TRBV19	TRBJ1-1	NA
TGTGCCAGCAGTTTACCCGGACAGGGGGCAAGTGACACCTTC	CASSLPGQGASDTF	TRBD1	TRBV28	TRBJ1-2	NA
TGTGCCAGCAGCCCCACTAGGATCGCCTACGAGCAGTACTTC	CASSPTRIAYEQYF	NA	TRBV6-5	TRBJ2-7	once
TGTGCCAGCAGCTTAGCGGGGGGGCAGGGGACCCAGTACTTC	CASSLAGGQGTQYF	NA	TRBV7-6	TRBJ2-5	once
TGTGCCAGCAGCCGGCAAAAGGGGGATACGCAGTATTTT	CASSRQKGDTQYF	NA	TRBV7-3	TRBJ2-3	NA
TGTGCCTGGAGCTACAGGGGGCCAGATACGCAGTATTTT	CAWSYRGPDTQYF	TRBD1	TRBV30	TRBJ2-3	NA
TGTGCCAGCAGAGCGGGACTAGCGGGAGGGAAGGAGACCCAGTACTTC	CASRAGLAGGKETQYF	TRBD2	TRBV2	TRBJ2-5	NA
TGCGCCAGCAGCACCGGGGACAGGATTTACGAGCAGTACTTC	CASSTGDRIYEQYF	TRBD1	TRBV5-1	TRBJ2-7	NA
TGTGCCAGCAGCCAGGCCCCTTCCGGGACTAGCGGGAGGACCGGGGAGCTGTTTTTT	CASSQAPSGTSGRTGELFF	TRBD2	TRBV4-2	TRBJ2-2	NA
TGTGCCAGCAGTGGAGGGACAGGGTTACAAGAGACCCAGTACTTC	CASSGGTGLQETQYF	TRBD1	TRBV2	TRBJ2-5	NA
TGTGCCAGCAGTTATATGGCGGGAAGCACAGATACGCAGTATTTT	CASSYMAGSTDTQYF	NA	TRBV6-5	TRBJ2-3	NA